The subject of this entry is one T cell receptor (beta chain). Its antigen is currently unknown. Partitioning of CD4+ cells yielded a CD45RA+ naive subset and a CD45RA-negative memory subset. This entry comes from a study of shared clonotypes between healthy human individuals. Study results and caveats: Memory subsets had estimated richness that was generally smaller than that of naive subsets.

Sequenced by immunoSEQ multiplex PCR; TCRdb stores in-frame clones only, minus some. The data show around 1,100,000 clones, about 72% seen once. The V segment lost 4 bases and the J segment 5 bases; nucleotides outside the gene matches: 11. The CDR3 covers 16 residues. Looked up from germline, CDR1 is MDHEN and CDR2 is SYDVKM. The rearrangement joins TRBV28 to TRBJ2-7; 10 bases agree with TRBD2. This clonotype was sampled from a man in his late teens or twenties in good health. Some clones in this sample may be carry-over from other donors' samples. Sequenced: memory CD4+ T cells from PBMCs. The subset was: CD45RA-negative fraction. The CDR3 sequence is CASSSEGASGSDEQYF. The CDR3 coding sequence is TGTGCCAGCAGTTCAGAAGGGGCTAGCGGGAGCGACGAGCAGTACTTC.